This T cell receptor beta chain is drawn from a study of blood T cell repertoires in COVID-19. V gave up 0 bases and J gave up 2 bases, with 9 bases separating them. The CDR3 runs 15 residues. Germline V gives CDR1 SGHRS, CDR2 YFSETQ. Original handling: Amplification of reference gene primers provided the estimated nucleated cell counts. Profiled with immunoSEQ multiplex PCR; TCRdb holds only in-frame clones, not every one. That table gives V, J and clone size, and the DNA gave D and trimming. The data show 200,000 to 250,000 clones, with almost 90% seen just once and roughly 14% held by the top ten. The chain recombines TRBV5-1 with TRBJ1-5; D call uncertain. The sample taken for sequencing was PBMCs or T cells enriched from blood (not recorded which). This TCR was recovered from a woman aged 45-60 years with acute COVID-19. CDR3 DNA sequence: TGCGCCAGCAGCTTGGATGGACTCGGCAATCAGCCCCAGCATTTT. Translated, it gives CASSLDGLGNQPQHF.